The 10 T cell receptor beta chains in this list originate from one sample, sequenced in a study of blood T cell repertoires in COVID-19. TCRdb's copy holds only in-frame clones and misses some; the assay was immunoSEQ multiplex PCR. The table shows 200,000 or so clones, with approximately 90% occurring only once. Input material: PBMCs or T cells enriched from blood (not recorded which). The receptors come from a woman aged 40 to 50 with acute COVID-19.

The V gene is TRBV14, the J gene TRBJ2-3; D gene ambiguous. Germline values: CDR1 SGHDN, CDR2 FVKESK. The CDR3 extends over 13 amino acids. V was trimmed by 1 base and J by 4 bases, leaving 6 bases between them. The CDR3 DNA is TGTGCCAGCAGCCAAGTTTCGGCAGATACGCAGTATTTT. As protein: CASSQVSADTQYF.

This clone was observed a single time. This same CDR3 is encoded by further DNA sequences in the sample. This chain links TRBV12-3 or TRBV12-4 with TRBJ1-1; maybe TRBD1 (6 bases). V was cut by 1 base and J by 5 bases, with 8 bases left in between. This CDR3 is 13 amino acids long. The CDR3 DNA is TGTGCCAGCAGTTTAGGGGGGCGTACTGAAGCTTTCTTT. Its protein is CASSLGGRTEAFF.

The chain has TRBV6-5 and TRBJ1-6, with 8 bases that match TRBD1. CDR3 length equals 14 residues. CDR1 and CDR2 from the germline V gene are MNHEY and SVGAGI. The V and J ends lost 6 bases and 7 bases, in that order; junction bases with no gene match: 5. CDR3 sequence reads: CASSWTGRNSPLHF. In DNA form, the CDR3 reads TGTGCCAGCAGCTGGACAGGGAGAAATTCACCCCTCCACTTT.

The chain carries TRBV12-3 or TRBV12-4 and TRBJ1-5; D is possibly TRBD1 (6 bases). The length of the CDR3 is 13 residues. V lost 5 bases and J 6 bases, leaving 11 bases between the germline ends. The chain's CDR3 is CASSTGQSQPQHF. Written as DNA, the CDR3 is TGTGCCAGCAGTACCGGACAGTCTCAGCCCCAGCATTTT.

V gene TRBV9 combines with J gene TRBJ1-4, with no clear D. Germline lookup yields CDR1 SGDLS and CDR2 YYNGEE. The V end lost 0 bases, the J end lost 7 bases, and 13 bases lay between the germline ends. This CDR3 contains 15 residues. CDR3 DNA: TGTGCCAGCAGCGTAGCCGGCGCGGGGAGTGAAAAACTGTTTTTT. Translated: CASSVAGAGSEKLFF.

The chain links TRBV9 to TRBJ2-2; 9 bases line up with TRBD1. Germline lookup yields CDR1 SGDLS and CDR2 YYNGEE. The CDR3 length is 17 residues. The V gene end was trimmed by 3 bases and the J gene end by 1 base; junction bases not matched to a gene: 7. CDR3 coding DNA: TGTGCCAGCAGCGCCGGGACAGGGAACAGGAACACCGGGGAGCTGTTTTTT. Amino acids: CASSAGTGNRNTGELFF.

The rearrangement joins TRBV6-1 to TRBJ1-2, with a possible D match to TRBD1 (5 bases). V was cut by 2 bases and J by 5 bases, with 6 bases left in between. Germline CDR1 MNHNS, CDR2 SASEGT. This CDR3 has 12 amino acids. CDR3 sequence (DNA): TGTGCCAGCAGTGAAACAGGTTATGGCTACACCTTC. This gives the protein CASSETGYGYTF.

V and J are TRBV27 and TRBJ1-4; D unclear. V lost 6 bases and J lost 4, with 9 bases in between. CDR3 length: 13 residues. CDR1 and CDR2 (germline): MNHEY, SMNVEV (reference sequence). The DNA of the CDR3 is TGTGCCAGCAGACCCGACTATAATGAAAAACTGTTTTTT. The encoded protein is CASRPDYNEKLFF.

The chain employs TRBV3-1 (or the pseudogene TRBV3-2) and TRBJ2-3, with D possibly TRBD2 on 7 matching bases. In germline, CDR1 is LGHDT, CDR2 YNNKEL (reference sequence). This CDR3 region has 16 residues. Trimming removed 4 bases from V and 4 bases from J, with 18 bases in between. Here the CDR3 reads CASSRVYGGRADTQYF. Here the CDR3 DNA reads TGTGCCAGCAGCCGAGTTTACGGGGGGCGGGCAGATACGCAGTATTTT.

Written as DNA, the CDR3 is TGCGCCAGCAGCGCAGGACAGGGCAATCAGCCCCAGCATTTT. As protein: CASSAGQGNQPQHF. The rearrangement joins TRBV5-1 to TRBJ1-5; 7 nucleotides agree with TRBD1. The CDR3 has 14 amino acids. Germline V gene data show CDR1 as SGHRS and CDR2 as YFSETQ. The V and J ends lost 4 bases and 2 bases, in that order; junction bases with no gene match: 3.